This T cell receptor beta chain stems from a study of Graves' ophthalmopathy and Graves' hyperthyroidism. Study-wide context: Peripheral blood (taken before any treatment) was collected at initial diagnosis.

RNA transcripts yielded amplified TCR beta CDR3 regions. RT-PCR with HTBI primers came first, then second-round multiplex PCR. TCRdb re-called the multiplex PCR reads with MiXCR, one entry per CDR3 protein. The data hold roughly 420,000 distinct CDR3 sequences, with roughly 20% observed a single time. Regarding the study as a whole: Discrimination between ophthalmopathy and stable hyperthyroidism by a 13-signature model showed about 88% sensitivity and about 84% specificity. Among thyroid clonotypes expanded above 0.001 frequency, most also appeared in blood.

In its sample, this clonotype was seen many times. Its antigen is undetermined. Patients in the hyperthyroidism group, adults aged 18 to 65, were newly diagnosed, under 2 months' duration. This CDR3 comprises 13 residues. The V gene's germline CDR1 is MNHEY and CDR2 SMNVEV (reference sequence). Deletions cut 4 bases from V and 5 bases from J, with 9 bases between. This clonotype was obtained from a woman aged 18-29 years with stable Graves' hyperthyroidism. V gene TRBV27 combines with J gene TRBJ1-5; tentative D call: TRBD1 (6 bases). The material sequenced was peripheral blood. DNA of the CDR3: TGTGCCAGCAGTTGGGGGCTAGATCAGCCCCAGCATTTT. It is translated as CASSWGLDQPQHF.